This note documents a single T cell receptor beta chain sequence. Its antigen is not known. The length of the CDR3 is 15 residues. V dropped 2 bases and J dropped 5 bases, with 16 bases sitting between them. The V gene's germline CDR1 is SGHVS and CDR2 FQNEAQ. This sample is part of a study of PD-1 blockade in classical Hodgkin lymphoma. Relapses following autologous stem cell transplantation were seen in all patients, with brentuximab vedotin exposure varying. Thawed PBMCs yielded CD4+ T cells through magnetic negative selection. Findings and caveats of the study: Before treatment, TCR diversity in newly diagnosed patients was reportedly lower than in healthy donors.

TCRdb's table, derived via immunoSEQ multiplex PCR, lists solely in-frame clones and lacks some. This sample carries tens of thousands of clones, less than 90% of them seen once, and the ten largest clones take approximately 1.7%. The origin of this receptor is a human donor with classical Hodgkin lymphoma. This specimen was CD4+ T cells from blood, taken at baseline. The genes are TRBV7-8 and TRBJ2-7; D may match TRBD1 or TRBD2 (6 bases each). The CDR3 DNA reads TGTGCCAGCAGCTTAAGGGGGGATACCCTGGACGAGCAGTACTTC. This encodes CASSLRGDTLDEQYF.